The present T cell receptor beta chain was sequenced within a study of T cells in Graves' hyperthyroidism and ophthalmopathy. Ten or more counts support this clonotype. RNA transcripts gave rise to amplified TCR beta CDR3 regions. TCR CDR3 regions were first amplified by RT-PCR with HTBI primers. TCRdb processed the multiplex PCR reads anew with MiXCR; each CDR3 protein has one entry. The data contain around 540,000 distinct CDR3 sequences, 40% to 55% of them seen just once; the ten biggest clones take up nearly 8.5%. Diagnosis relied on clinical symptoms, serum thyroxine and TRAb, thyroid ultrasound and orbital computed tomography. Trimming shortened V by 0 bases and J by 6 bases, and 9 bases separated the two germline ends. This CDR3 is 12 amino acids long. Germline-derived CDR1 and CDR2 are DFQATT and SNEGSKA (reference sequence).

The receptor was derived from a woman aged 18-30 years with Graves' hyperthyroidism. Sequencing input: peripheral blood or thyroid tissue (not recorded which). The chain joins TRBV20-1 to TRBJ2-7; perhaps TRBD2 as D (5 bases). The CDR3 is CSARDREFEQYF. The CDR3 DNA reads as TGCAGTGCTAGAGATAGGGAGTTCGAGCAGTACTTC.